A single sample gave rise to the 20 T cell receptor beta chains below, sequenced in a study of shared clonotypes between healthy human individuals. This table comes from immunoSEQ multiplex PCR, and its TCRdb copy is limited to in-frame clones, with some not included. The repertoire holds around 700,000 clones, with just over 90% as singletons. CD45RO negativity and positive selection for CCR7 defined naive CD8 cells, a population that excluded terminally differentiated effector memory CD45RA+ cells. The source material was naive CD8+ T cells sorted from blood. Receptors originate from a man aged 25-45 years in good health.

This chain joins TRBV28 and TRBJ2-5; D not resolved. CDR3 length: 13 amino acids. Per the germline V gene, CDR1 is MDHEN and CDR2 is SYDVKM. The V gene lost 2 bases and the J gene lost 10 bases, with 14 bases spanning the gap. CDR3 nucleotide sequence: TGTGCCAGCAGTTTAGAGGTAGATGGGGACCAGTACTTC. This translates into CASSLEVDGDQYF.

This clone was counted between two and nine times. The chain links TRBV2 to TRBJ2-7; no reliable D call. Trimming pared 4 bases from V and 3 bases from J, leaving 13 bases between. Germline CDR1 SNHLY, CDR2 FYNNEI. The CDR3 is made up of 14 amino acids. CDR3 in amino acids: CASSVLQPDYEQYF. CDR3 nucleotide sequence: TGTGCCAGCAGTGTTCTACAGCCAGACTACGAGCAGTACTTC.

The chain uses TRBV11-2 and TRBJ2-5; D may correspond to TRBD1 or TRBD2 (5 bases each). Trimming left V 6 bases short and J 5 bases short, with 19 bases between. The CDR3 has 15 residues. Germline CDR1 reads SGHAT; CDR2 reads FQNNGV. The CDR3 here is CASSPPGDPLETQYF. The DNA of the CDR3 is TGTGCCAGCAGTCCTCCCGGGGACCCCCTGGAGACCCAGTACTTC.

The CDR3 region is CATSSPVEPLQNMNTEAFF. The CDR3 coding sequence is TGTGCCACCAGCAGCCCCGTCGAGCCCTTACAGAACATGAACACTGAAGCTTTCTTT. The chain employs TRBV15 and TRBJ1-1; no clear D. V lost 3 bases to trimming and J lost 0 bases, with 23 bases between them. Germline V gene data show CDR1 as LNHNV and CDR2 as YYDKDF (reference sequence). The CDR3 has 19 residues.

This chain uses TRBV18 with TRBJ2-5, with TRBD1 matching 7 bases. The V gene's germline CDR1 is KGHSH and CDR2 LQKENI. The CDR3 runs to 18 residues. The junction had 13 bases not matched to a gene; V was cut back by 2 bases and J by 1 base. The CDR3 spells CASSPEGAQRSGQETQYF. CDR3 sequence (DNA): TGTGCCAGCTCACCAGAGGGGGCGCAACGGTCGGGCCAAGAGACCCAGTACTTC.

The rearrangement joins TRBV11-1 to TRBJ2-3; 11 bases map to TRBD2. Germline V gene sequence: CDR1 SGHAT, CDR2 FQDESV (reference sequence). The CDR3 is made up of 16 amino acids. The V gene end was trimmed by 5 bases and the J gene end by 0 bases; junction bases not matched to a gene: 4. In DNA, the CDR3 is TGTGCCAGCAGCGCACTAGCGGGAGCTAGCACAGATACGCAGTATTTT. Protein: CASSALAGASTDTQYF.

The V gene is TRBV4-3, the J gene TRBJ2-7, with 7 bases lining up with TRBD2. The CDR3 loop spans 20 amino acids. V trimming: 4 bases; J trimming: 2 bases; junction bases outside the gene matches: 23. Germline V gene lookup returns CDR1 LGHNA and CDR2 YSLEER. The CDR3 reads CASSPKIGIGASGGTYEQYF. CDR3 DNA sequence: TGCGCCAGCAGCCCAAAGATAGGGATCGGGGCTAGCGGAGGAACCTACGAGCAGTACTTC.

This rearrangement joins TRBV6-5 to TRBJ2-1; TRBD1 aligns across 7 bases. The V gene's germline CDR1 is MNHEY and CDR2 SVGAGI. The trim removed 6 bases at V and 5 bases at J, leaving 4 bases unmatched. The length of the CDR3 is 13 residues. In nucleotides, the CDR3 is TGTGCCAGCAGCTTCGGACAGGACAATGAGCAGTTCTTC. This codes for CASSFGQDNEQFF.

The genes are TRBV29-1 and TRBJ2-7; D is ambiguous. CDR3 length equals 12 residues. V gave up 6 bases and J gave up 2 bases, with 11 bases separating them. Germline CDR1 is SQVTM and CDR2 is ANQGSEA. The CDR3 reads CSVLGPPYEQYF. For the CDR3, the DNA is TGCAGCGTCCTCGGGCCTCCCTACGAGCAGTACTTC.

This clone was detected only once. The CDR3 reads CSVEDPWTEQETQYF. The CDR3 nucleotides read TGCAGCGTTGAAGATCCGTGGACAGAACAAGAGACCCAGTACTTC. This chain joins TRBV29-1 and TRBJ2-5, with D perhaps matching TRBD1 (6 bases). With 0 bases removed from V and 2 bases from J, the gap between germline ends came to 13 bases. Germline V gene sequence: CDR1 SQVTM, CDR2 ANQGSEA. The CDR3 totals 15 residues.

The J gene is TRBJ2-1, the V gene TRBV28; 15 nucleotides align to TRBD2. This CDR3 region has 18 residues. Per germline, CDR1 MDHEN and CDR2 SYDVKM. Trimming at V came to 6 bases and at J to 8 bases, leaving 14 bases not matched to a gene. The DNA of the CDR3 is TGTGCCAGCAGGCCCAGGACTAGCGGGAGGGAAAAATTACATGAGCAGTTCTTC. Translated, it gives CASRPRTSGREKLHEQFF.

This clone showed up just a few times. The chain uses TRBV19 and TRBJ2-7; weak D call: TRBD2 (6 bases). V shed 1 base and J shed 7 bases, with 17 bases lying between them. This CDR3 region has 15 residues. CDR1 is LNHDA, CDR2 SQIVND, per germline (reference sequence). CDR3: CASSIVGTPVGEQYF. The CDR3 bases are TGTGCCAGTAGTATAGTGGGGACTCCCGTGGGGGAGCAGTACTTC.

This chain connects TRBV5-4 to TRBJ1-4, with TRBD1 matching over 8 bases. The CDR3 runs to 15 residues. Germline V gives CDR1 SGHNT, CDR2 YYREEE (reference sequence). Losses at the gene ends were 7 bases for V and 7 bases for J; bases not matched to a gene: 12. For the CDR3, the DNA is TGTGCCAGCCGCAATGAACAGGGGGAGGGTGAAAAACTGTTTTTT. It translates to CASRNEQGEGEKLFF.

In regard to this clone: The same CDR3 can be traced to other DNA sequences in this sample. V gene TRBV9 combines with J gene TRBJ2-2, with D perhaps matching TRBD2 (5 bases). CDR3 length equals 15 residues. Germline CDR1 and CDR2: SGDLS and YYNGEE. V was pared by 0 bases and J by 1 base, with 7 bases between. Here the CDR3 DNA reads TGTGCCAGCAGCGTAGGCGGAGGGAACACCGGGGAGCTGTTTTTT. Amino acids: CASSVGGGNTGELFF. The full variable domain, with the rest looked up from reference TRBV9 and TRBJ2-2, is DSGVTQTPKHLITATGQRVTLRCSPRSGDLSVYWYQQSLDQGLQFLIQYYNGEERAKGNILERFSAQQFPDLHSELNLSSLELGDSALYFCASSVGGGNTGELFFGEGSRLTVL.

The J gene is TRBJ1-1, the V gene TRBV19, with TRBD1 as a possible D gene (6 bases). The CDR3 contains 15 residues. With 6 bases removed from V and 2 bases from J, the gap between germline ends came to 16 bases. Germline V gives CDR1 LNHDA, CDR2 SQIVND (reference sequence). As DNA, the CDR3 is TGTGCCAGTAGACTACTCCCCGGGACAAACACTGAAGCTTTCTTT. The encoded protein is CASRLLPGTNTEAFF.

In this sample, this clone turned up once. CDR3 nucleotides: TGTGCCAGCAGCGTAGCTACGGGGGCTCGGGACAACCCTAGCACAGATACGCAGTATTTT. This translates into CASSVATGARDNPSTDTQYF. This chain links TRBV9 with TRBJ2-3; tentatively, D is TRBD1 or TRBD2 (6 bases each). CDR3 length: 20 residues. Trimming removed 0 bases from V and 0 bases from J, with 23 bases in between. CDR1 SGDLS and CDR2 YYNGEE come from the germline V gene.

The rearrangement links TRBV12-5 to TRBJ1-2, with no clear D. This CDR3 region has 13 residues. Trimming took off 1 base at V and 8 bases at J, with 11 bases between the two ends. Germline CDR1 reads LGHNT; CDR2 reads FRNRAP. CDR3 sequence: CASGLGAAVGYTF. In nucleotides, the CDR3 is TGTGCTAGTGGTTTGGGGGCAGCCGTCGGCTACACCTTC.

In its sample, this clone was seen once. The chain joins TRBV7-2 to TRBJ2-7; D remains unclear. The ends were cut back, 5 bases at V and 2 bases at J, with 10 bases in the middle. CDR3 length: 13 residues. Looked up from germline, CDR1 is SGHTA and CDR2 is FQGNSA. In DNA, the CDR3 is TGTGCCAGCAGCCACCTACGGCCCTACGAGCAGTACTTC. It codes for CASSHLRPYEQYF.

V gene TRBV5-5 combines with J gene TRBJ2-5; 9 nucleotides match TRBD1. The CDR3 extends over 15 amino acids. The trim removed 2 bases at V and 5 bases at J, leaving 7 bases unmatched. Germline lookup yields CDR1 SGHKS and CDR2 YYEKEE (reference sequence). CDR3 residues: CASSFTGGAWETQYF. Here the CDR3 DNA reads TGTGCCAGCAGCTTCACAGGGGGCGCGTGGGAGACCCAGTACTTC.

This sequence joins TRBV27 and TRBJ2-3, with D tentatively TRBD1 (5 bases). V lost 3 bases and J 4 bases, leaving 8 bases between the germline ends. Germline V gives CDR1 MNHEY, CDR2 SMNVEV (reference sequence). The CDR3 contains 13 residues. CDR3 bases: TGTGCCAGCAGTTTGGCAGGGTCAGATACGCAGTATTTT. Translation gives CASSLAGSDTQYF.